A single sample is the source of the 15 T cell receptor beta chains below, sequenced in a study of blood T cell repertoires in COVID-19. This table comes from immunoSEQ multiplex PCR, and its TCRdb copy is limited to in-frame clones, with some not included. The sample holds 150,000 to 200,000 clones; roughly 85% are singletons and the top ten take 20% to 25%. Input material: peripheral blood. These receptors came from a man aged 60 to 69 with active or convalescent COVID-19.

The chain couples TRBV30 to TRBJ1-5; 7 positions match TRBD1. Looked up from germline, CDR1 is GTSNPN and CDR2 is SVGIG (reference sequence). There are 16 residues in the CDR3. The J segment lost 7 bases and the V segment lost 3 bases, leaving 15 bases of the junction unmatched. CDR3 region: CAWSPGQVLGRQPQHF. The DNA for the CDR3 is TGTGCCTGGAGCCCAGGACAGGTTCTAGGTCGACAGCCCCAGCATTTT.

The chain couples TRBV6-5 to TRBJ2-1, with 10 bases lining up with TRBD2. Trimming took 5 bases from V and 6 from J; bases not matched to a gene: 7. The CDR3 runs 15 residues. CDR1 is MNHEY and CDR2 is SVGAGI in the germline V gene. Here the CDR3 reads CASSNGASGGNEQFF. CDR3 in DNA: TGTGCCAGCAGTAATGGGGCTAGCGGGGGCAATGAGCAGTTCTTC.

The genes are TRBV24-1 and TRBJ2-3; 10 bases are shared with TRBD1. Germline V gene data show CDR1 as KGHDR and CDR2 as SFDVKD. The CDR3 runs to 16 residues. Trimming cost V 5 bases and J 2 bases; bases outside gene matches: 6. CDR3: CATSVGTGVNTDTQYF. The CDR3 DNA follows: TGTGCCACCAGTGTCGGGACAGGGGTTAACACAGATACGCAGTATTTT.

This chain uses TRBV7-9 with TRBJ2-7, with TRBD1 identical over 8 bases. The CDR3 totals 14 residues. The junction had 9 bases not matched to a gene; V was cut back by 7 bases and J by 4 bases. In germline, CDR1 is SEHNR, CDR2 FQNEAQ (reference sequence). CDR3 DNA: TGTGCCAGCACCTATCAGGGGGCGAGGTACGAGCAGTACTTC. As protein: CASTYQGARYEQYF.

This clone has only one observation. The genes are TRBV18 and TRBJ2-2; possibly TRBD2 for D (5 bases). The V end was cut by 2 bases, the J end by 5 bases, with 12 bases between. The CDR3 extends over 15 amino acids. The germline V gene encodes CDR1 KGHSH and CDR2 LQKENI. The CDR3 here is CASSPSYEGTGELFF. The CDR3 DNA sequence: TGTGCCAGCTCACCATCGTATGAGGGTACCGGGGAGCTGTTTTTT. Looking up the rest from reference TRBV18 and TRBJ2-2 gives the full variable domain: NAGVMQNPRHLVRRRGQEARLRCSPMKGHSHVYWYRQLPEEGLKFMVYLQKENIIDESGMPKERFSAEFPKEGPSILRIQQVVRGDSAAYFCASSPSYEGTGELFFGEGSRLTVL.

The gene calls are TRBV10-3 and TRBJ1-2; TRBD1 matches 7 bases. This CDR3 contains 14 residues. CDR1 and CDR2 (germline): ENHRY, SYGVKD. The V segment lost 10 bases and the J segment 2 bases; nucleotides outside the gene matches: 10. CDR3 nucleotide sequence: TGTGCCAACAGACAGGGAAGGGGAAACTATGGCTACACCTTC. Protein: CANRQGRGNYGYTF.

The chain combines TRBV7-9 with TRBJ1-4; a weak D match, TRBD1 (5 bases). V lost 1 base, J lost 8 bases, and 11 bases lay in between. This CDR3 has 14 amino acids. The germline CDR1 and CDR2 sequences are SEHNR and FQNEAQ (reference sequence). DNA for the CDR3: TGTGCCAGCAGCTTAGGTCTACCAGGGGAAAAACTGTTTTTT. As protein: CASSLGLPGEKLFF.

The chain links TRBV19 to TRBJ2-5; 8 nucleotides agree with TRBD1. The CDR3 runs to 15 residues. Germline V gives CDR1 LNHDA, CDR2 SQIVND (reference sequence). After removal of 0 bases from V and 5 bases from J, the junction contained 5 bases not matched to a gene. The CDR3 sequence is CASSIEQGGWETQYF. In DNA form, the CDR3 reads TGTGCCAGTAGTATAGAACAGGGGGGCTGGGAGACCCAGTACTTC.

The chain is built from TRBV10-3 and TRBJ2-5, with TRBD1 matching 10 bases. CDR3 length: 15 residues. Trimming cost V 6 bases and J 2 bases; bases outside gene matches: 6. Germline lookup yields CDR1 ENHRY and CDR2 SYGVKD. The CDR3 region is CAIRGDRGRQETQYF. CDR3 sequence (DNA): TGTGCCATCAGGGGCGACAGGGGGCGGCAAGAGACCCAGTACTTC.

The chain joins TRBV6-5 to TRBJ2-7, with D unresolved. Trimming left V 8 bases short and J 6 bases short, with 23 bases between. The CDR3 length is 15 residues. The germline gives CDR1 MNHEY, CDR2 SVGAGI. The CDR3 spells CASLSAPSGVGEQYF. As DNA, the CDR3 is TGTGCCAGCCTCTCCGCACCTTCCGGAGTCGGCGAGCAGTACTTC.

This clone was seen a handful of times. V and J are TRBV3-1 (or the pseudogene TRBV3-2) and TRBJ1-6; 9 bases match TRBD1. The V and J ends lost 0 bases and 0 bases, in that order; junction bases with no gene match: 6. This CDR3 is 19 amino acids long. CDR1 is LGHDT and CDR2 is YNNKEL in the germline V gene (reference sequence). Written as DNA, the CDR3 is TGTGCCAGCAGCCAAGATGGTGGGGGACAGGGCTCCTATAATTCACCCCTCCACTTT. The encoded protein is CASSQDGGGQGSYNSPLHF.

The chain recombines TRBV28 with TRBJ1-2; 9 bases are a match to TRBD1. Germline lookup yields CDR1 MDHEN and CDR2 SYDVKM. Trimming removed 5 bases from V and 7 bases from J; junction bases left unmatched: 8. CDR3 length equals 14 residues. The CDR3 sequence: CASSPRTGVGGYTF. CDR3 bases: TGTGCCAGCAGTCCCCGGACAGGGGTGGGTGGCTACACCTTC.

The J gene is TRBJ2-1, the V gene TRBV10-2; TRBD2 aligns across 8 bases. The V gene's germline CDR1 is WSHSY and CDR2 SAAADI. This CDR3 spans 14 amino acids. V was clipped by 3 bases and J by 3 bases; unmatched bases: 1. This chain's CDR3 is CASSESGGYNEQFF. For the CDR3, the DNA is TGCGCCAGCAGTGAAAGCGGGGGCTACAATGAGCAGTTCTTC.

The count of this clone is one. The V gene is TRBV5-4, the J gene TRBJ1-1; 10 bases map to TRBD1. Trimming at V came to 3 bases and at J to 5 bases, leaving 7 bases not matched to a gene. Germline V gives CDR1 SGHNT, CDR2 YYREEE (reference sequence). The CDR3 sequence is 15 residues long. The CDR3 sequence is CASSSWTGGNTEAFF. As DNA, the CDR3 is TGTGCCAGCAGCTCTTGGACAGGGGGGAATACTGAAGCTTTCTTT.

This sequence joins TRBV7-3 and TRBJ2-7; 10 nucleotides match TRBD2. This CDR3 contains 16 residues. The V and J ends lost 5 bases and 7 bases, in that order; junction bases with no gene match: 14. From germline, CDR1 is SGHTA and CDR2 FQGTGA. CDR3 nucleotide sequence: TGTGCCAGCAGCCCCCATAGCGGGGGGCATCGGCGGGAGCAGTACTTC. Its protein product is CASSPHSGGHRREQYF.